Following are 12 T cell receptor beta chains from one sample sequenced in a study of post-analysis software for immune sequencing data. Study outcomes and limitations: TRBV segments more frequent in patients than in controls numbered a few and included TRBV5-6, TRBV5-1 and TRBV20-1.

Unique molecular identifiers tagged the TCR beta cDNA libraries. One entry per CDR3 protein, called by TCRdb with MiXCR from the PCR reads. The sample lists about 820,000 distinct CDR3 sequences; about 57% were seen once. These receptors have no known antigen. What was sequenced was blood. Receptor source: a girl aged 5-17 years with multiple sclerosis.

This chain uses TRBV3-1 with TRBJ2-4, with D perhaps matching TRBD2 (5 bases). The DNA end lines up better with TRBJ2-7; the J call may be wrong. This CDR3 spans 15 amino acids. The germline CDR1 and CDR2 sequences are LGHDT and YNNKEL (reference sequence). The CDR3 here is CASSQLASQDSEQYF. The CDR3 coding sequence is TGTGCCAGCAGCCAATTAGCGAGTCAAGACTCCGAGCAGTACTTC.

This clonotype was seen more than once but under ten times. The rearrangement links TRBV7-9 to TRBJ2-7; possible D gene TRBD2, 5 bases. Germline V lookup: CDR1 SEHNR, CDR2 FQNEAQ (reference sequence). There are 16 residues in the CDR3. Trimming took 1 base from V and 1 from J, leaving 14 bases between them. CDR3 in amino acids: CASSLGESRFSYEQYF. CDR3 DNA: TGTGCCAGCAGCTTAGGGGAGTCCCGGTTTTCCTACGAGCAGTACTTC.

The gene calls are TRBV7-2 and TRBJ2-1; the D gene is possibly TRBD2 (6 bases). V was shortened by 3 bases and J by 7 bases, with 10 bases between the two germline ends. This CDR3 is built from 13 residues. Per germline, CDR1 SGHTA and CDR2 FQGNSA. DNA for the CDR3: TGTGCCAGCAGCTTGATACTAGCTAATGAGCAGTTCTTC. Translation: CASSLILANEQFF.

V is TRBV20-1 and J is TRBJ2-3; 9 nucleotides line up with TRBD2. The CDR3 loop spans 15 amino acids. The trim removed 3 bases at V and 4 bases at J, leaving 8 bases unmatched. CDR1 and CDR2 from the germline V gene are DFQATT and SNEGSKA (reference sequence). CDR3 sequence: CSASFGGRAADTQYF. CDR3 bases: TGCAGTGCTAGTTTCGGCGGGAGGGCCGCAGATACGCAGTATTTT.

The chain combines TRBV12-3 or TRBV12-4 with TRBJ2-1, with D unclear. Trimming removed 2 bases at V and 0 bases at J, with 8 bases between. The CDR3 length is 15 residues. CDR3 nucleotide sequence: TGTGCCAGCAGTTTAAGGCAGCCCTCCTACAATGAGCAGTTCTTC. It is translated as CASSLRQPSYNEQFF.

In nucleotides, the CDR3 is TGTGCCATCAGTGATTTACCTGGCACTGAAGCTTTCTTT. Translating it yields CAISDLPGTEAFF. This chain uses TRBV10-3 with TRBJ1-1, with D unclear. There are 13 residues in the CDR3. Trimming shortened V by 3 bases and J by 4 bases, and 9 bases separated the two germline ends. Looked up from germline, CDR1 is ENHRY and CDR2 is SYGVKD.

Only one count was recorded for this clonotype. The chain is built from TRBV20-1 and TRBJ2-7; 8 bases line up with TRBD2. The CDR3 loop spans 16 amino acids. Losses at the gene ends were 7 bases for V and 2 bases for J; bases not matched to a gene: 16. The germline V gene encodes CDR1 DFQATT and CDR2 SNEGSKA (reference sequence). CDR3 coding DNA: TGCAGTGTCCCCTCGGGTGGTAGCGGGGTAACCTACGAGCAGTACTTC. This codes for CSVPSGGSGVTYEQYF.

V and J are TRBV27 and TRBJ2-7, with 8 bases identical to TRBD2. V shed 5 bases and J 5 bases; nucleotides not matched to a gene: 11. The CDR3 is 15 amino acids. Germline V gives CDR1 MNHEY, CDR2 SMNVEV (reference sequence). The CDR3 DNA sequence: TGTGCCAGCAGTATAGCCGGGACTAGGGTAAACGAGCAGTACTTC. Translated: CASSIAGTRVNEQYF.

V is TRBV10-3 and J is TRBJ1-1; D not certain. Per germline, CDR1 ENHRY and CDR2 SYGVKD. CDR3 length equals 13 residues. Deletions cut 4 bases from V and 1 base from J, with 7 bases between. CDR3 sequence reads: CAISGEGNTEAFF. In DNA, the CDR3 is TGTGCCATCAGTGGGGAGGGGAACACTGAAGCTTTCTTT.

This chain's CDR3 is CAWRLGGYTF. As DNA, the CDR3 is TGTGCCTGGAGGTTGGGGGGCTACACCTTC. This rearrangement joins TRBV30 to TRBJ1-2; D uncertain. Trimming left V 3 bases short and J 8 bases short, with 7 bases between. CDR1 and CDR2 (germline): GTSNPN, SVGIG (reference sequence). The CDR3 loop spans 10 amino acids.

This clonotype was observed a single time. V is TRBV27 and J is TRBJ2-4; weak D call: TRBD1 (6 bases). The CDR3 consists of 14 residues. Germline V gene sequence: CDR1 MNHEY, CDR2 SMNVEV (reference sequence). V was pared by 5 bases and J by 13 bases, with 21 bases between. CDR3 residues: CASSRTRTAYKQYF. As DNA, the CDR3 is TGTGCCAGCAGTCGTACACGGACAGCCTACAAGCAGTACTTC.

The chain carries TRBV12-5 and TRBJ1-1; a possible D gene is TRBD1 (5 bases). From germline, CDR1 is LGHNT and CDR2 FRNRAP. With 4 bases removed from V and 0 bases from J, the gap between germline ends came to 12 bases. The CDR3 length is 15 residues. CDR3 coding DNA: TGTGCTAGTGGTTCCCGTAGGACACTGAACACTGAAGCTTTCTTT. Amino acid sequence: CASGSRRTLNTEAFF.